The source of this TCR beta chain is a study of T cell repertoires in cytomegalovirus infection. MiXCR, applied by TCRdb to the reads, yields one record per CDR3 protein. The repertoire holds 750,000 to 950,000 distinct CDR3 sequences, with just under 30% as singletons. Points on this clonotype: Its antigen is as yet unknown.

This CDR3 has 15 amino acids. The ends were cut back, 3 bases at V and 1 base at J, with 10 bases in the middle. The chain links TRBV12-3 or TRBV12-4 to TRBJ1-5; D remains unclear. This TCR was recovered from a human donor in good health (CMV status not recorded). Some clones in this sample may be carry-over from other donors' samples. Here the sequenced sample was cultured CD8+ T cells from PBMCs, taken from culture after CMV antigen stimulation. Written as DNA, the CDR3 is TGTGCCAGCAGTTTTAGAGGAGGGAGCAATCAGCCCCAGCATTTT. Translated: CASSFRGGSNQPQHF.